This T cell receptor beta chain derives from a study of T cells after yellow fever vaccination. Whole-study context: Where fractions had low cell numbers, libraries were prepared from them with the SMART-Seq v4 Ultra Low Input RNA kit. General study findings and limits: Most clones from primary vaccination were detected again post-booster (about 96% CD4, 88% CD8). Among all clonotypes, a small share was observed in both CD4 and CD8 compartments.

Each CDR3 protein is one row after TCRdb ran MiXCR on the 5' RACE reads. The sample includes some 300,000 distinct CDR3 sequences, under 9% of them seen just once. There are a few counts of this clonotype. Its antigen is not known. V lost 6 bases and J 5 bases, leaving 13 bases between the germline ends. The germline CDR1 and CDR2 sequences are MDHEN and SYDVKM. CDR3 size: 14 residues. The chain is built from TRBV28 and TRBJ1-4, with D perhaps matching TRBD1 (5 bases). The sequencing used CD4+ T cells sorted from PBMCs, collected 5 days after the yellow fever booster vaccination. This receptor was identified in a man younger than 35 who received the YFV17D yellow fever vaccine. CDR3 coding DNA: TGTGCCAGCAGCCCCGGGGCTTACAATGAAAAACTGTTTTTT. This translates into CASSPGAYNEKLFF.